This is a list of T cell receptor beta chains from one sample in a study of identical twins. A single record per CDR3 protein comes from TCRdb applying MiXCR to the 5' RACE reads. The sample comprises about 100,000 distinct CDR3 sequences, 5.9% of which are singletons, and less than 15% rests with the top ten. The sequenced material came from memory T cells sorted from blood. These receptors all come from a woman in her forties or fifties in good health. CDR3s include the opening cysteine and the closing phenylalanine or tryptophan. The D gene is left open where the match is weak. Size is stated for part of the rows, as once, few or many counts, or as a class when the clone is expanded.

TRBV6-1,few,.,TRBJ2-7,CASTLVGEEEQYF,TGTGCCAGCACCCTGGTAGGAGAAGAAGAGCAGTACTTC
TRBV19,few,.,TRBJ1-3,CASSIALRGSGNTIYF,TGTGCCAGTAGTATAGCCCTCAGGGGCTCTGGAAACACCATATATTTT
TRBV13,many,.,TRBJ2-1,CASSPTHPQYNEQFF,TGTGCCAGCAGCCCGACTCATCCTCAATACAATGAGCAGTTCTTC
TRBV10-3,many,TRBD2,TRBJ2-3,CAISQGLAGFTDTQYF,TGTGCCATCAGCCAGGGACTAGCGGGTTTCACAGATACGCAGTATTTT
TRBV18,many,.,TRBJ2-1,CASSTEQGKGQFF,TGTGCCAGCTCAACCGAACAGGGTAAAGGGCAGTTCTTC
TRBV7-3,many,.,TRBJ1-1,CASSWTPNTEAFF,TGTGCCAGCAGCTGGACACCCAACACTGAAGCTTTCTTT
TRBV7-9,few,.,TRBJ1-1,CASSHRDLNTEAFF,TGTGCCAGCAGCCACCGGGACCTGAACACTGAAGCTTTCTTT
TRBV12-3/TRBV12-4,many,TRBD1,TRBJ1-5,CASRGGSSQPQHF,TGTGCCAGCAGAGGGGGCTCTAGTCAGCCCCAGCATTTT
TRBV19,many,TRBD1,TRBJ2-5,CASSPRTGVETQYF,TGTGCCAGTAGTCCACGGACAGGGGTGGAGACCCAGTACTTC
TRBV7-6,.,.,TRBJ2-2,CASSAKWDHEELFF,TGTGCCAGCAGCGCTAAGTGGGATCACGAGGAGCTGTTTTTT
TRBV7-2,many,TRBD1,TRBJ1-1,CASRWDSILNTEAFF,TGTGCCAGCCGGTGGGACAGCATTTTGAACACTGAAGCTTTCTTT
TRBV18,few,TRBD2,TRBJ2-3,CASRLTSGDNTQYF,TGTGCCAGCCGATTGACTAGCGGGGATAATACGCAGTATTTT
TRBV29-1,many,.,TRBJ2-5,CSVAWLGQETQYF,TGCAGCGTTGCTTGGTTGGGACAAGAGACCCAGTACTTC
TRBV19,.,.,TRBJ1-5,CASSTEGVSNQPQHF,TGTGCCAGTAGTACGGAGGGTGTTAGCAATCAGCCCCAGCATTTT
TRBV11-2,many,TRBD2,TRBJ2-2,CASSQGGRNTGELFF,TGTGCCAGCAGCCAAGGCGGGAGGAATACCGGGGAGCTGTTTTTT
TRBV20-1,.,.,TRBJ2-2,CSARALRQGAGGGELFF,TGCAGTGCTAGAGCCCTAAGGCAGGGTGCGGGTGGCGGGGAGCTGTTTTTT
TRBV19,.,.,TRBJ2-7,CASQRGYEQYF,TGTGCCTCCCAACGAGGGTACGAGCAGTACTTC
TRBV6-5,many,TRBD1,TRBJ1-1,CASSYSPGQLNSNTEAFF,TGTGCCAGCAGTTACTCGCCGGGACAGTTAAATTCAAACACTGAAGCTTTCTTT
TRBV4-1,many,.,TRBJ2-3,CASSQLGGGGDTQYF,TGCGCCAGCAGCCAATTGGGGGGAGGTGGAGATACGCAGTATTTT
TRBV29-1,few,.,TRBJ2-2,CSVLLGGSGNTGELFF,TGCAGCGTTCTACTAGGGGGGAGTGGCAACACCGGGGAGCTGTTTTTT
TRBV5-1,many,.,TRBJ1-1,CASSVTDDTEAFF,TGCGCCAGCAGCGTGACAGACGACACTGAAGCTTTCTTT
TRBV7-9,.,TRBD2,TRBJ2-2,CASTPLLASGITGELFF,TGTGCCAGCACCCCACTTTTGGCTAGCGGGATCACCGGGGAGCTGTTTTTT
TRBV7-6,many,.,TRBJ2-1,CASSLGDWVNNEQFF,TGTGCCAGCAGCTTAGGGGACTGGGTAAACAATGAGCAGTTCTTC
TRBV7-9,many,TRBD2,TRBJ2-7,CASSRSGREVEQYF,TGTGCCAGCAGCCGGAGCGGGAGGGAGGTCGAGCAGTACTTC
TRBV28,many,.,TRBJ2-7,CASKGQGRDEQYF,TGTGCCAGCAAGGGGCAGGGTAGAGACGAGCAGTACTTC
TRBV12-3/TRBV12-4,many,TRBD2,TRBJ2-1,CASRGELAYSYNEQFF,TGTGCCAGCAGGGGGGAACTAGCGTACTCCTACAATGAGCAGTTCTTC
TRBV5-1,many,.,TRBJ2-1,CASSVTLGGGDNEQFF,TGCGCCAGCAGCGTCACTTTAGGAGGGGGGGACAATGAGCAGTTCTTC
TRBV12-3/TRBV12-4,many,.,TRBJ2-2,CASSFSGELFF,TGTGCCAGCAGTTTCTCCGGGGAGCTGTTTTTT
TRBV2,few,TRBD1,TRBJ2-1,CASSRNRGRSYNEQFF,TGTGCCAGCAGTCGCAACAGGGGCCGCTCCTACAATGAGCAGTTCTTC
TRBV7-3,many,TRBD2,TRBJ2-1,CASSSSGGSVNEQFF,TGTGCCAGCAGCTCATCGGGCGGGAGTGTCAATGAGCAGTTCTTC
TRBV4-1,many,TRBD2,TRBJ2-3,CASSQGLAGGPGDTQYF,TGCGCCAGCAGCCAAGGTCTCGCGGGAGGGCCGGGAGATACGCAGTATTTT
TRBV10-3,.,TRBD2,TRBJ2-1,CAVQGGRAYNEQFF,TGTGCCGTGCAGGGCGGGAGGGCCTACAATGAGCAGTTCTTC